The present entry profiles one T cell receptor beta chain with its context. No antigen is known for it. No base-level quality is on record; no much larger clone is a single base apart. The sample belongs to a study of blood T cell repertoires in COVID-19 (dated by TCRdb to about 2020). About the investigation overall: The collaborator samples originated in the United States, Italy and Spain and spanned the acute and convalescent phases of COVID-19. The prospective study material was composed of cDNA or gDNA derived from T cells, B-cell-depleted T cells, or PBMCs. Subjects who had been exposed to COVID-19, were actively infected with it, or had recovered from it provided the deeply sampled blood TCRbeta repertoires that made up the dataset. The repertoires were released in a freely available public database intended as a resource for research on the immune response to SARS-CoV-2. The samples were drawn from the first 160 participants of the ongoing ImmuneRACE study and from some 1,300 subjects provided by 6 global collaborators. The sample metadata nearly always contained a de-identified subject ID, COVID-19 status, age in years and sex. Where available, HLA class I and class II types were obtained from metadata supplied by the sample provider rather than from assay-based typing. Study-level results and caveats: How much clinical and demographic metadata was included differed by source and by participant, and the metadata was provided uncurated.

The CDR3 covers 15 residues, taking in both the cysteine and the phenylalanine. This entry keeps only the CDR3 DNA: 45 bases, framed from base 1. According to the germline V gene, CDR1 reads MDHEN and CDR2 reads SYDVKM. Here V drops 5 bases and J drops 3 bases, and the junction holds 6 bases not matched to any gene. TCRbeta CDR3 regions were amplified from genomic DNA by means of the immunoSEQ Assay, a bias-controlled multiplex PCR. The original methods were these. The number of nucleated cells in each sample was estimated from the amplification of reference gene primers within the assay. Sequence reads were collapsed and filtered to measure the absolute abundance of every unique TCRbeta CDR3 rearrangement. For each sample, productive Simpson clonality was calculated as the square root of Simpson's diversity index over productive rearrangements. Imported from immuneACCESS, the table was reduced by TCRdb to in-frame sequences with V and J called. These copies leave out some clones; in studies compared against another copy, an unresolved V gene accounts for under half, and the cause of the remainder is not known. V and J calls and clone size are copied from that table; D and trimming were computed from the DNA. Counted in this sample were under 350,000 clones; around nine tenths of them appeared once. The ten largest clones represent less than 3% of the sample.

Participants in the prospective study were enrolled through a virtual design, were aged 18 to 89 years, and lived in 24 United States geographic areas. In the prospective study, cohorts were assigned on the basis of participant-reported clinical history obtained from a screening survey and a study questionnaire. ImmuneRACE Cohort 3 recovered participants were defined by two consecutive negative NP/OP PCR tests, healthcare professional clearance, or symptom resolution. In the prospective study, whole blood, serum and a nasopharyngeal or oropharyngeal swab were collected from each participant by mobile phlebotomists. Prospective study participants could optionally give additional blood draws and questionnaires over an approximately two-month period. Prospective study blood samples were shipped either frozen or at room temperature before DNA extraction.

The sequence is built from TRBV28 and TRBJ2-5, and 10 junction bases match TRBD2. The source material was PBMCs or T cells enriched from blood (not recorded which). This TCR was recovered from a woman between 18 and 29 years old who had recovered from COVID-19. Here the CDR3 is given as CASSPGTSEKETQYF. DNA sequence: TGTGCCAGCAGTCCCGGGACTAGCGAGAAAGAGACCCAGTACTTC.